Below, 19 T cell receptor beta chains from the same sample are listed, as sequenced in a study of shared clonotypes between healthy human individuals. Cells designated naive CD8 were CD45RO-negative and were positively selected for CCR7, with terminally differentiated effector memory CD45RA+ cells excluded. Here immunoSEQ multiplex PCR was the method, and the copy in TCRdb shows in-frame clones only, minus some. The profile covers some 2,000,000 clones, with less than 95% appearing a single time and 0.9% to 1.4% taken by the ten largest. The sequencing sample was made of naive CD8+ T cells sorted from blood. These receptors were obtained from a man aged 18 to 35 in good health.

The genes are TRBV11-2 and TRBJ2-5; no firm D call. The V and J ends lost 7 bases and 2 bases respectively, with 8 bases between them. The CDR3 loop spans 12 amino acids. Germline loops: CDR1 SGHAT, CDR2 FQNNGV. The CDR3 DNA is TGTGCCAGCAATGGGATTCAAGAGACCCAGTACTTC. Residues: CASNGIQETQYF. The whole variable domain, remainder taken from reference TRBV11-2 and TRBJ2-5, is EAGVAQSPRYKIIEKRQSVAFWCNPISGHATLYWYQQILGQGPKLLIQFQNNGVVDDSQLPKDRFSAERLKGVDSTLKIQPAKLEDSAVYLCASNGIQETQYFGPGTRLLVL.

V gene TRBV6-5 combines with J gene TRBJ2-6; D remains ambiguous. V was shortened by 2 bases and J by 1 base, with 6 bases between the two germline ends. CDR1 is MNHEY and CDR2 is SVGAGI in the germline V gene. The CDR3 totals 15 residues. Here the CDR3 reads CASSYIASGANVLTF. CDR3 coding DNA: TGTGCCAGCAGTTACATAGCTTCTGGGGCCAACGTCCTGACTTTC.

V and J are TRBV7-2 and TRBJ2-7; possibly TRBD2 for D (5 bases). Germline V gene data show CDR1 as SGHTA and CDR2 as FQGNSA. This CDR3 is 14 amino acids long. The V and J ends lost 5 bases and 5 bases respectively, with 16 bases between them. The CDR3 spells CASSPAVGNHEQYF. The CDR3 region has the DNA TGTGCCAGCAGCCCAGCGGTGGGGAACCACGAGCAGTACTTC.

V and J are TRBV9 and TRBJ2-7, with TRBD1 matching 8 bases. The CDR3 sequence is 16 residues long. The germline V gene has CDR1 SGDLS and CDR2 YYNGEE. V lost 3 bases to trimming and J lost 3 bases; unmatched junction nucleotides: 11. The DNA for the CDR3 is TGTGCCAGCAGCGCCGGACAGGGAACAGGAGACTACGAGCAGTACTTC. Translation: CASSAGQGTGDYEQYF.

The V call is TRBV19, the J call TRBJ1-1; D might be TRBD1 (5 bases). Trimming took 1 base from V and 3 from J, leaving 9 bases between them. The CDR3 consists of 14 residues. Germline V gene data show CDR1 as LNHDA and CDR2 as SQIVND (reference sequence). This chain's CDR3 is CASSIGGVHTEAFF. The CDR3, as DNA: TGTGCCAGTAGTATAGGGGGGGTACACACTGAAGCTTTCTTT.

J is TRBJ1-1 and V is TRBV25-1, with TRBD1 identical over 9 bases. After removal of 4 bases from V and 6 bases from J, the junction contained 3 bases not matched to a gene. Germline loops: CDR1 MGHDK, CDR2 SYGVNS. The length of the CDR3 is 13 residues. CDR3 sequence: CASSGGQGSEAFF. CDR3 DNA: TGTGCCAGCAGTGGTGGACAGGGGTCTGAAGCTTTCTTT.

This rearrangement joins TRBV11-2 to TRBJ2-5, with a tentative D call TRBD2 (5 bases). CDR3 length equals 14 residues. The V gene's germline CDR1 is SGHAT and CDR2 FQNNGV. Trimming removed 3 bases at V and 1 base at J, with 9 bases between. For the CDR3, the DNA is TGTGCCAGCAGCTTCGCCGGGGTCCAAGAGACCCAGTACTTC. It is translated as CASSFAGVQETQYF.

J is TRBJ1-5 and V is TRBV10-3; maybe TRBD1 (5 bases). V lost 5 bases and J 3 bases, leaving 8 bases between the germline ends. The V gene's germline CDR1 is ENHRY and CDR2 SYGVKD. The CDR3 extends over 13 amino acids. The CDR3 protein is CAISPDINQPQHF. For the CDR3, the DNA is TGTGCCATCAGTCCGGACATCAATCAGCCCCAGCATTTT.

This chain connects TRBV4-1 to TRBJ1-6, with no clear D. This CDR3 is 16 amino acids long. V was cut by 4 bases and J by 6 bases, with 16 bases left in between. Germline CDR1 MGHRA, CDR2 YSYEKL. The CDR3 nucleotides are TGCGCCAGCAGCCTCGCTGAAACCCTCCCTAATTCACCCCTCCACTTT. It is translated as CASSLAETLPNSPLHF.

V and J are TRBV28 and TRBJ2-7; 8 nucleotides line up with TRBD1. This CDR3 spans 14 amino acids. Germline values: CDR1 MDHEN, CDR2 SYDVKM. The trim removed 7 bases at V and 5 bases at J, leaving 10 bases unmatched. CDR3 in amino acids: CASNLVQGVHEQYF. The CDR3 DNA reads TGTGCCAGCAACCTGGTACAGGGGGTCCACGAGCAGTACTTC. The variable domain in full, with the rest retrieved from reference TRBV28 and TRBJ2-7, is DVKVTQSSRYLVKRTGEKVFLECVQDMDHENMFWYRQDPGLGLRLIYFSYDVKMKEKGDIPEGYSVSREKKERFSLILESASTNQTSMYLCASNLVQGVHEQYFGPGTRLTVT.

The chain combines TRBV15 with TRBJ2-7; 9 bases match TRBD1. Germline values: CDR1 LNHNV, CDR2 YYDKDF (reference sequence). The CDR3 runs 14 residues. V trimming: 0 bases; J trimming: 4 bases; junction bases outside the gene matches: 1. The CDR3 is CATSREDRGYEQYF. The DNA for the CDR3 is TGTGCCACCAGCAGAGAAGACAGGGGGTACGAGCAGTACTTC.

The V gene is TRBV7-6, the J gene TRBJ1-6; 8 positions agree with TRBD1. The germline CDR1 and CDR2 sequences are SGHVS and FNYEAQ. This CDR3 region has 15 residues. V gave up 5 bases and J gave up 8 bases; unmatched junction bases: 8. The CDR3 DNA reads as TGTGCCAGCAGCGACCGGGACAGGATTGATTCACCCCTCCACTTT. Translation gives CASSDRDRIDSPLHF. Drawing the rest from reference TRBV7-6 and TRBJ1-6, the complete variable domain is GAGVSQSPRYKVTKRGQDVALRCDPISGHVSLYWYRQALGQGPEFLTYFNYEAQQDKSGLPNDRFSAERPEGSISTLTIQRTEQRDSAMYRCASSDRDRIDSPLHFGNGTRLTVT.

For this clone: Other nucleotide sequences in the sample specify the same CDR3. V usage is TRBV7-9 and J usage is TRBJ2-7, with D unclear. CDR3 length: 11 amino acids. In germline, CDR1 is SEHNR, CDR2 FQNEAQ (reference sequence). V gave up 3 bases and J gave up 5 bases, with 5 bases separating them. This CDR3 is CASSFLDEQYF. CDR3 nucleotides: TGTGCCAGCAGCTTTTTAGACGAGCAGTACTTC. Together with reference TRBV7-9 and TRBJ2-7, the CDR3 gives the full variable domain: DTGVSQNPRHKITKRGQNVTFRCDPISEHNRLYWYRQTLGQGPEFLTYFQNEAQLEKSRLLSDRFSAERPKGSFSTLEIQRTEQGDSAMYLCASSFLDEQYFGPGTRLTVT.

On this clone itself: The identical CDR3 is also encoded by other nucleotide sequences in the sample. The chain uses TRBV6-5 and TRBJ2-3, with D uncertain. The CDR3 spans 14 residues. Between the trimmed V and J ends, which lost 2 bases and 0 bases, there was a span of 6 bases. The germline gives CDR1 MNHEY, CDR2 SVGAGI. The CDR3 reads CASSYGRSTDTQYF. The CDR3 coding sequence is TGTGCCAGCAGTTACGGGCGGAGCACAGATACGCAGTATTTT.

The chain joins TRBV9 to TRBJ2-4; TRBD2 matches at 7 bases. V lost 7 bases to trimming and J lost 10 bases; unmatched junction nucleotides: 11. Germline CDR1 and CDR2: SGDLS and YYNGEE. The CDR3 is 13 amino acids. CDR3 nucleotide sequence: TGTGCCAGCCGAGGGAGGGCCCTGAGGATTCAGTACTTC. This codes for CASRGRALRIQYF.

In nucleotides, the CDR3 is TGTGCCAGCAGCATCGGGGGATATGGGCAGTACTTC. The encoded protein is CASSIGGYGQYF. The chain combines TRBV5-4 with TRBJ2-7, with D possibly matching TRBD2 (6 bases). V lost 4 bases and J lost 9, with 14 bases in between. Per the germline V gene, CDR1 is SGHNT and CDR2 is YYREEE (reference sequence). This CDR3 is 12 amino acids long.

The rearrangement joins TRBV15 to TRBJ2-7, with a weak D call TRBD1 (5 bases). V gave up 1 base and J gave up 2 bases, with 15 bases separating them. The CDR3 extends over 16 amino acids. Germline CDR1 and CDR2: LNHNV and YYDKDF (reference sequence). The CDR3 nucleotides are TGTGCCACCAGCAGAGGACAGCCCCTAGGGGCCTACGAGCAGTACTTC. Protein: CATSRGQPLGAYEQYF.

The J gene is TRBJ2-7, the V gene TRBV6-5; 10 bases align to TRBD1. The CDR3 covers 16 residues. V lost 2 bases to trimming and J lost 3 bases; unmatched junction nucleotides: 7. CDR1 MNHEY and CDR2 SVGAGI come from the germline V gene. DNA of the CDR3: TGTGCCAGCAGTTACGGTGGGACAGGGGAAGGCTACGAGCAGTACTTC. Its translation is CASSYGGTGEGYEQYF.

The J gene is TRBJ1-1, the V gene TRBV7-2; TRBD1 is a possible D gene (5 bases). The CDR3 runs 16 residues. V lost 2 bases, J lost 0 bases, and 13 bases lay in between. CDR1 SGHTA and CDR2 FQGNSA come from the germline V gene. CDR3 sequence (DNA): TGTGCCAGCAGCTTATTCGAGGGGTCAATGAACACTGAAGCTTTCTTT. Translating gives CASSLFEGSMNTEAFF.